This entry lists 32 T cell receptor beta chains sequenced from one sample in a study of cytomegalovirus exposure and HLA in healthy donors (dated by TCRdb to 2015 to 2018). The library was made by the immunoSEQ multiplex PCR assay. For the multiplex PCR, a mixture combining 60 forward primers for TCR Vbeta segments and 13 reverse primers for TCR Jbeta segments was used. TCRdb limited this immuneACCESS table to in-frame rearrangements with V and J called. A share of clones is missing; checked studies link under half to unresolved V genes, and the rest is unexplained. In this sample the table shows approximately 160,000 clones, over 80% of which occur a single time. The top ten constitute about 2% of the sample. Sequencing was done on a sample of PBMCs. These receptors were collected from a human donor in good health.

The chain recombines TRBV6-1 with TRBJ2-1, with 12 bases identical to TRBD2. This CDR3 is 14 amino acids long. The V and J ends lost 10 bases and 10 bases, in that order; junction bases with no gene match: 11. Germline CDR1 and CDR2: MNHNS and SASEGT. The CDR3, as DNA: TGTGCCAACCCCCCTAGCGGGGGGGAACGGGAGCAGTTCTTC. It is translated as CANPPSGGEREQFF.

V gene TRBV14 combines with J gene TRBJ2-3; TRBD2 might be the D (6 bases). V gave up 4 bases and J gave up 4 bases, with 21 bases separating them. This CDR3 is built from 17 residues. Germline-derived CDR1 and CDR2 are SGHDN and FVKESK. The CDR3 region has the DNA TGTGCCAGCAGCCTCAGCCTAGGGCGGGGCTGGCCAGATACGCAGTATTTT. This codes for CASSLSLGRGWPDTQYF.

The J gene is TRBJ1-5, the V gene TRBV28; D is perhaps TRBD1 (5 bases). V was trimmed by 3 bases and J by 1 base, leaving 13 bases between them. Germline V gives CDR1 MDHEN, CDR2 SYDVKM. The CDR3 is 16 residues long. The CDR3 here is CASSLQHRRSNQPQHF. The CDR3, as DNA: TGTGCCAGCAGTTTGCAACACAGGAGAAGCAATCAGCCCCAGCATTTT.

This chain uses TRBV19 with TRBJ2-1, with 8 positions matching TRBD2. V lost 4 bases to trimming and J lost 0 bases; unmatched junction nucleotides: 17. The CDR3 has 20 amino acids. CDR1 is LNHDA, CDR2 SQIVND, per germline (reference sequence). The CDR3 DNA reads as TGTGCCAGTAGTACCCTTGTTGCGGGGGGCCTCTATAGCTCCTACAATGAGCAGTTCTTC. It yields the protein CASSTLVAGGLYSSYNEQFF.

V usage is TRBV7-8 and J usage is TRBJ2-1, with 8 nucleotides matching TRBD2. V lost 5 bases to trimming and J lost 7 bases; unmatched junction nucleotides: 7. This CDR3 is 14 amino acids long. CDR1 SGHVS and CDR2 FQNEAQ come from the germline V gene. CDR3 coding DNA: TGTGCCAGCAGCCCCCGTACGGGAGGGAATGAGCAGTTCTTC. Amino acids: CASSPRTGGNEQFF.

This sequence joins TRBV18 and TRBJ1-1, with D unresolved. There are 14 residues in the CDR3. V lost 3 bases to trimming and J lost 1 base, with 9 bases between them. The V gene's germline CDR1 is KGHSH and CDR2 LQKENI. The CDR3 region has the DNA TGTGCCAGCTCACCTCTTAGCGGGAACACTGAAGCTTTCTTT. Its protein is CASSPLSGNTEAFF.

The genes are TRBV29-1 and TRBJ2-7; D perhaps matches TRBD2 (5 bases). V gave up 4 bases and J gave up 3 bases, with 7 bases separating them. The CDR3 extends over 11 amino acids. Germline CDR1 is SQVTM and CDR2 is ANQGSEA. The CDR3, as DNA: TGCAGCGTTGGAGGGTACTACGAGCAGTACTTC. This codes for CSVGGYYEQYF.

The rearrangement joins TRBV27 to TRBJ2-7; D perhaps matches TRBD1 (6 bases). Germline loops: CDR1 MNHEY, CDR2 SMNVEV (reference sequence). V lost 0 bases and J 5 bases, leaving 8 bases between the germline ends. This CDR3 is 13 amino acids long. CDR3 coding DNA: TGTGCCAGCAGTTTATCATACAGGGACGAGCAGTACTTC. It codes for CASSLSYRDEQYF.

V and J are TRBV4-1 and TRBJ1-1, with D perhaps matching TRBD1 (5 bases). V was shortened by 2 bases and J by 4 bases, with 11 bases between the two germline ends. The CDR3 extends over 14 amino acids. CDR1 is MGHRA and CDR2 is YSYEKL in the germline V gene. The CDR3 is CASSQKIGGTEAFF. CDR3 coding DNA: TGCGCCAGCAGCCAAAAAATCGGGGGCACTGAAGCTTTCTTT.

The V call is TRBV9, the J call TRBJ1-4, with D perhaps matching TRBD1 (6 bases). Looked up from germline, CDR1 is SGDLS and CDR2 is YYNGEE. The CDR3 consists of 18 residues. V was cut by 3 bases and J by 3 bases, with 21 bases left in between. The CDR3 spells CASSASSGARPANEKLFF. In nucleotides, the CDR3 is TGTGCCAGCAGCGCTTCATCAGGGGCGCGCCCCGCTAATGAAAAACTGTTTTTT.

This clone was seen only once. For the CDR3, the DNA is TGCGCCAGCAGCCAAGAACGAGCAGGTCCTCCGTACTTC. Its protein product is CASSQERAGPPYF. The rearrangement joins TRBV4-3 to TRBJ2-7, with no clear D. This CDR3 is 13 amino acids long. Germline V gene data show CDR1 as LGHNA and CDR2 as YSLEER. V was cut by 0 bases and J by 12 bases, with 15 bases left in between.

The chain couples TRBV19 to TRBJ1-2, with 7 bases aligning to TRBD1. Germline trimming cut 5 bases from V and 4 bases from J; bases unmatched to any gene: 4. Germline-derived CDR1 and CDR2 are LNHDA and SQIVND (reference sequence). The CDR3 sequence is 13 residues long. The CDR3 DNA reads TGTGCCAGTAGTGCCCGGGACAGCTATGGCTACACCTTC. Amino acid sequence: CASSARDSYGYTF.

In its sample, this clone was seen once. The chain recombines TRBV7-2 with TRBJ2-1; TRBD2 agrees at 7 bases. The CDR3 runs to 16 residues. Germline CDR1 SGHTA, CDR2 FQGNSA. The junction had 6 bases not matched to a gene; V was cut back by 1 base and J by 3 bases. The CDR3 reads CASSLVRLAVYNEQFF. The CDR3 DNA sequence: TGTGCCAGCAGCTTAGTAAGGCTAGCGGTCTACAATGAGCAGTTCTTC.

A single count supports this clone. The chain couples TRBV6-5 to TRBJ2-7; 9 nucleotides agree with TRBD1. Germline trimming cut 2 bases from V and 4 bases from J; bases unmatched to any gene: 6. Germline V gives CDR1 MNHEY, CDR2 SVGAGI. The length of the CDR3 is 15 residues. The CDR3 sequence is CASSYPGQGQYEQYF. The DNA of the CDR3 is TGTGCCAGCAGTTACCCGGGACAGGGACAATACGAGCAGTACTTC.

The chain couples TRBV28 to TRBJ1-2; D uncertain. This CDR3 has 12 amino acids. Per the germline V gene, CDR1 is MDHEN and CDR2 is SYDVKM. The V gene lost 3 bases and the J gene lost 3 bases, with 5 bases spanning the gap. The CDR3 loop is CASSFTDYGYTF. The CDR3 nucleotides are TGTGCCAGCAGTTTTACGGACTATGGCTACACCTTC.

This chain joins TRBV6-6 and TRBJ2-3; TRBD1 agrees at 9 bases. The J segment lost 1 base and the V segment lost 5 bases, leaving 4 bases of the junction unmatched. Looked up from germline, CDR1 is MNHNY and CDR2 is SVGAGI (reference sequence). This CDR3 contains 15 residues. The CDR3 region has the DNA TGTGCCAGCAGTAGTACAGGGGGCGGCACAGATACGCAGTATTTT. This codes for CASSSTGGGTDTQYF.

The chain joins TRBV27 to TRBJ2-7; 11 bases align to TRBD2. Unmatched junction bases numbered 2, after V lost 2 bases and J lost 2 bases. Germline V lookup: CDR1 MNHEY, CDR2 SMNVEV (reference sequence). This CDR3 has 15 residues. The CDR3 nucleotides read TGTGCCAGCAGTTTAAAGGGACTAGCGGCCTACGAGCAGTACTTC. Residues: CASSLKGLAAYEQYF.

This clone was recorded once. The rearrangement joins TRBV29-1 to TRBJ1-1; D call uncertain. V lost 5 bases and J 4 bases, leaving 14 bases between the germline ends. The CDR3 length is 13 residues. CDR1 SQVTM and CDR2 ANQGSEA come from the germline V gene. This chain's CDR3 is CSVRGGDGTEAFF. In DNA, the CDR3 is TGCAGCGTTCGAGGAGGAGATGGCACTGAAGCTTTCTTT.

This chain uses TRBV27 with TRBJ2-7; possible D gene TRBD1, 6 bases. CDR1 MNHEY and CDR2 SMNVEV come from the germline V gene (reference sequence). Trimming pared 8 bases from V and 2 bases from J, leaving 16 bases between. The CDR3 is 14 amino acids. Here the CDR3 reads CASFPPGQPYEQYF. For the CDR3, the DNA is TGTGCCAGCTTTCCACCGGGACAACCCTACGAGCAGTACTTC.

This CDR3 is CASSLRLAGDTQYF. The CDR3 DNA reads TGTGCCAGCAGCTTACGTCTAGCGGGAGATACGCAGTATTTT. The genes are TRBV11-2 and TRBJ2-3, with 8 positions matching TRBD2. Losses at the gene ends were 2 bases for V and 5 bases for J; bases not matched to a gene: 3. The CDR3 has 14 amino acids. Germline loops: CDR1 SGHAT, CDR2 FQNNGV.

The chain couples TRBV4-3 to TRBJ2-5; the match to TRBD1 covers 8 bases. The CDR3 has 16 residues. The germline V gene encodes CDR1 LGHNA and CDR2 YSLEER. V dropped 1 base and J dropped 2; count of bases not matched to a gene: 6. As DNA, the CDR3 is TGCGCCAGCAGCCAAGGACAGGGGACACCGCAAGAGACCCAGTACTTC. Translating it yields CASSQGQGTPQETQYF.

This clone was recorded a few times. The chain has TRBV5-1 and TRBJ1-2, with a tentative D call TRBD1 (5 bases). The CDR3 has 13 amino acids. V lost 1 base, J lost 7 bases, and 11 bases lay in between. CDR1 SGHRS and CDR2 YFSETQ come from the germline V gene. CDR3 coding DNA: TGCGCCAGCAGCTTGTCCCAGGGATTTGGCTACACCTTC. It encodes CASSLSQGFGYTF. Supplemented by reference TRBV5-1 and TRBJ1-2, the full variable domain reads KAGVTQTPRYLIKTRGQQVTLSCSPISGHRSVSWYQQTPGQGLQFLFEYFSETQRNKGNFPGRFSGRQFSNSRSEMNVSTLELGDSALYLCASSLSQGFGYTFGSGTRLTVV.

The table lists this clone with a few counts. CDR3 bases: TGTGCCATCAGTGAGTCTTTCAGTCAGCCCCAGCATTTT. Translated, it gives CAISESFSQPQHF. The rearrangement joins TRBV10-3 to TRBJ1-5, with D unresolved. The V gene's germline CDR1 is ENHRY and CDR2 SYGVKD. Between the trimmed V and J ends, which lost 0 bases and 6 bases, there was a span of 6 bases. The CDR3 has 13 amino acids.

The rearrangement links TRBV11-2 to TRBJ1-2; perhaps TRBD1 as D (5 bases). The V end lost 0 bases, the J end lost 7 bases, and 18 bases lay between the germline ends. The V gene's germline CDR1 is SGHAT and CDR2 FQNNGV. The CDR3 contains 16 residues. The CDR3 region is CASSLDSGTGRAGYTF. In nucleotides, the CDR3 is TGTGCCAGCAGCTTAGACTCGGGGACTGGGAGAGCTGGCTACACCTTC.

The chain uses TRBV7-2 and TRBJ2-1; TRBD2 aligns across 10 bases. V trimming: 3 bases; J trimming: 5 bases; junction bases outside the gene matches: 4. Per germline, CDR1 SGHTA and CDR2 FQGNSA. The CDR3 has 15 amino acids. The CDR3 region is CASSFSGGFHNEQFF. In DNA, the CDR3 is TGTGCCAGCAGCTTTAGCGGGGGGTTTCACAATGAGCAGTTCTTC.

V is TRBV27 and J is TRBJ2-7; a possible D gene is TRBD2 (6 bases). The CDR3 spans 12 residues. Germline CDR1 is MNHEY and CDR2 is SMNVEV (reference sequence). The V end lost 2 bases, the J end lost 6 bases, and 8 bases lay between the germline ends. The CDR3, as DNA: TGTGCCAGCAGTTTACGGGGGTTCGAGCAGTACTTC. Translating it yields CASSLRGFEQYF.

The gene calls are TRBV5-6 and TRBJ2-1; 8 bases align to TRBD2. The CDR3 loop spans 16 amino acids. Unmatched junction bases numbered 6, after V lost 2 bases and J lost 2 bases. Germline V gene lookup returns CDR1 SGHDT and CDR2 YYEEEE. The CDR3 region has the DNA TGTGCCAGCAGCTTTTTCGGGGGGGGTACCTACAATGAGCAGTTCTTC. As protein: CASSFFGGGTYNEQFF. Supplemented by reference TRBV5-6 and TRBJ2-1, the full variable domain reads DAGVTQSPTHLIKTRGQQVTLRCSPKSGHDTVSWYQQALGQGPQFIFQYYEEEERQRGNFPDRFSGHQFPNYSSELNVNALLLGDSALYLCASSFFGGGTYNEQFFGPGTRLTVL.

The J gene is TRBJ1-2, the V gene TRBV19, with 10 nucleotides matching TRBD1. In germline, CDR1 is LNHDA, CDR2 SQIVND (reference sequence). The CDR3 spans 15 residues. J lost 7 bases, V lost 4 bases, and 9 bases had no gene match. The DNA of the CDR3 is TGTGCCAGTAGTACAAGGACAGGGGGTAAAGGTGGCTACACCTTC. It yields the protein CASSTRTGGKGGYTF.

This clone occurred a few times. V usage is TRBV5-8 and J usage is TRBJ1-2; 12 bases are shared with TRBD1. The CDR3 has 15 residues. Unmatched junction bases numbered 5, after V lost 1 base and J lost 7 bases. In germline, CDR1 is SGHTS, CDR2 YDEGEE. CDR3 amino acids: CASSLMGTGGRGYTF. The CDR3 nucleotides are TGTGCCAGCAGCTTGATGGGGACAGGGGGCCGTGGCTACACCTTC.

This chain links TRBV18 with TRBJ1-5; D is undetermined. The CDR3 loop spans 17 amino acids. Per the germline V gene, CDR1 is KGHSH and CDR2 is LQKENI. Between the trimmed V and J ends, which lost 5 bases and 5 bases, there was a span of 22 bases. The chain's CDR3 is CASSEKGGGGEDQPQHF. In DNA, the CDR3 is TGTGCCAGCTCAGAGAAGGGAGGAGGCGGGGAGGATCAGCCCCAGCATTTT.

The V and J genes are TRBV27 and TRBJ1-6, with 8 bases matching TRBD1. With V trimmed by 6 bases and J by 5 bases, 9 bases remained unmatched. Germline lookup yields CDR1 MNHEY and CDR2 SMNVEV (reference sequence). The CDR3 consists of 16 residues. This CDR3 is CASRPGQGQDNSPLHF. CDR3 in DNA: TGTGCCAGCAGACCAGGACAGGGTCAGGATAATTCACCCCTCCACTTT.

The chain carries TRBV5-1 and TRBJ1-6, with TRBD1 as a possible D gene (6 bases). The CDR3 is 15 residues long. CDR1 and CDR2 from the germline V gene are SGHRS and YFSETQ. V gave up 4 bases and J gave up 3 bases, with 11 bases separating them. The CDR3 spells CASSPGQIYNSPLHF. CDR3 DNA sequence: TGCGCCAGCAGCCCCGGACAGATCTATAATTCACCCCTCCACTTT.